This T cell receptor (beta chain) originates from a study of T-cell reconstitution after alpha-beta-depleted transplantation in children. The TCRbeta library incorporated unique molecular identifiers. Via MiXCR, TCRdb re-called the PCR reads, giving one row per CDR3 protein. The data show 500,000 to 600,000 distinct CDR3 sequences, over 25% seen once. The CDR3 runs 16 residues. Germline assignment: CDR1 SGHDT and CDR2 YYEEEE. V lost 3 bases, J lost 6 bases, and 18 bases lay in between. The chain is built from TRBV5-6 and TRBJ2-2; tentative D call: TRBD2 (7 bases). This TCR came from a human donor who donated a stem cell graft to a child with aplastic anemia. The sequences come from PBMCs from the stem cell graft donor, collected from the stem cell graft. CDR3 sequence (DNA): TGTGCCAGCAGCTCTACAGGGAGGGCCGAGGCCGGGGAGCTGTTTTTT. Translated: CASSSTGRAEAGELFF.